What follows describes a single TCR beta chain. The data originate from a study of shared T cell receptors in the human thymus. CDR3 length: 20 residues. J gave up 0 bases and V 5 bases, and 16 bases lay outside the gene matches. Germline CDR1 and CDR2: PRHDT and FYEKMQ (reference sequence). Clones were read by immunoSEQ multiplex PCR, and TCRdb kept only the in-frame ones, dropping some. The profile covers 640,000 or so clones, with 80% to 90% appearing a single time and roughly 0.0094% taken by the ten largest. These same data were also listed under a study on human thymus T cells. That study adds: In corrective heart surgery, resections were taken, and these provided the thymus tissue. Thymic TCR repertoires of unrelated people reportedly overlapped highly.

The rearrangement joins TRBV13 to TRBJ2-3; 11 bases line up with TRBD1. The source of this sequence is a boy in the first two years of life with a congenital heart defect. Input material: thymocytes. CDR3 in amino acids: CASSPRGQGATLSSTDTQYF. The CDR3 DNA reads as TGTGCCAGCAGCCCACGTGGACAGGGGGCAACTCTCTCTAGCACAGATACGCAGTATTTT.